This T cell receptor beta chain was captured by sequencing in a study of TIL therapy for anti-PD-1-resistant metastatic lung cancer. Germline V gene lookup returns CDR1 MDHEN and CDR2 SYDVKM. The CDR3 has 15 amino acids. Unmatched junction bases numbered 4, after V lost 0 bases and J lost 5 bases. Sequencing used immunoSEQ v3. Measured with immunoSEQ multiplex PCR; TCRdb has only the in-frame clones, and not every one. Seen here are under 60,000 clones, approximately 86% observed once, and the top ten hold 5%. Time point denoted: pre-treatment sample, taken before nivolumab and TIL therapy. This sequence joins TRBV28 and TRBJ2-7; 10 bases match TRBD1. This clonotype was sampled from a person between 25 and 79 years old with non-small cell lung cancer. This material consisted of blood, taken at baseline. CDR3 sequence reads: CASSLWGQGSHEQYF. In DNA form, the CDR3 reads TGTGCCAGCAGTTTATGGGGACAGGGGTCCCACGAGCAGTACTTC.